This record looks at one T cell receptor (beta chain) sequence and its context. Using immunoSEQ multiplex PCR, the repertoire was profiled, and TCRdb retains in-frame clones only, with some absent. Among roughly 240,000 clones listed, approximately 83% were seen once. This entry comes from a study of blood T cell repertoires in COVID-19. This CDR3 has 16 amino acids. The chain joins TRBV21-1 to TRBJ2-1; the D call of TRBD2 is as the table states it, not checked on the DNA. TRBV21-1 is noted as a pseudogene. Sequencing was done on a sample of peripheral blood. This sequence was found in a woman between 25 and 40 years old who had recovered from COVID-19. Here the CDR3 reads CASSSLAGGIYNEQFF. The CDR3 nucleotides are TGTGCCAGCAGCAGCTTAGCGGGGGGTATTTACAATGAGCAGTTCTTC.